The entry that follows covers one T cell receptor (beta chain) sequence. This specimen belongs to a study of blood T cell repertoires in COVID-19. Data came from immunoSEQ multiplex PCR; TCRdb stores just in-frame clones and leaves some out. The table includes approximately 230,000 clones, approximately 79% detected once. The CDR3 sequence is 17 residues long. The germline V gene encodes CDR1 MDHEN and CDR2 SYDVKM. Trimming shortened V by 6 bases and J by 2 bases, and 22 bases separated the two germline ends. The sample was peripheral blood. The receptor was isolated from a woman over 75 with active or convalescent COVID-19. The chain couples TRBV28 to TRBJ1-2; D unclear. CDR3 amino acids: CASRIAAAVALNYGYTF. CDR3 nucleotides: TGTGCCAGCAGGATCGCCGCGGCAGTGGCATTAAACTATGGCTACACCTTC.